This T cell receptor beta chain was documented in a study of CD8 T cells in Susac syndrome. The CDR3 has 15 amino acids. V lost 6 bases, J lost 3 bases, and 6 bases stayed unmatched. Germline CDR1 reads PRHDT; CDR2 reads FYEKMQ (reference sequence). Sequencing of TCR beta covered CD8+ and CD4+ T cells obtained from blood. Relapsing-remitting disease, either stable or active, was present in the treatment-naive patients who were the multiple sclerosis controls. In contrast to the negatively isolated CD8+ and CD4+ T cells, TEMRA cells were FACS-enriched. With random hexamers, about 0.5 to 1 ug RNA was reverse transcribed. Amplification of TCR beta CDR3 spanned 54 Vbeta and 13 Jbeta via immunoSEQ multiplex PCR. TCRdb processed the immunoSEQ multiplex PCR reads anew with MiXCR; each CDR3 protein has one entry. The table includes 150,000 to 190,000 distinct CDR3 sequences, around 95% detected once.

This clonotype was obtained from a human donor with multiple sclerosis. Sequenced sample: CD8+ T cells from PBMCs. V usage is TRBV13 and J usage is TRBJ2-7; 12 nucleotides align to TRBD1. The CDR3 protein is CASRDGTGGFYEQYF. The CDR3 DNA reads TGTGCCAGCAGAGACGGGACAGGGGGCTTCTACGAGCAGTACTTC.